This TCR beta chain was documented in a study of T-cell memory formation after mild COVID-19. Study overall: TCR clusters were mostly donor specific.

Study-wide findings and caveats: Clones that contracted clustered mainly in CM and EM if CD4+ and in EMRA if CD8+. In pre-infection memory, a portion of responding clones appeared, which suggested that cross-reactive memory joined.

Per germline, CDR1 SGHNT and CDR2 YYREEE (reference sequence). V was trimmed by 0 bases and J by 4 bases, leaving 10 bases between them. This CDR3 has 15 residues. Details on this clonotype: What it recognizes is unknown.

TCRdb redid the calling of the 5' RACE reads with MiXCR, one entry per CDR3 protein. The sample consists of roughly 300,000 distinct CDR3 sequences, under 8.5% of them appearing once. The chain couples TRBV5-4 to TRBJ2-2; D tentatively fits TRBD1 or TRBD2 (6 bases each). The specimen sequenced was PBMCs or a T cell subset sorted from them (not recorded which). This receptor was obtained from a man between 18 and 35 years old who had mild COVID-19 (a few samples of this study predate the infection). Cell type and time point are not known. In DNA, the CDR3 is TGTGCCAGCAGCTTGGTGGGGGGCACCACCGGGGAGCTGTTTTTT. Protein: CASSLVGGTTGELFF. Full variable domain (outside the CDR3, taken from reference TRBV5-4 and TRBJ2-2): ETGVTQSPTHLIKTRGQQVTLRCSSQSGHNTVSWYQQALGQGPQFIFQYYREEENGRGNFPPRFSGLQFPNYSSELNVNALELDDSALYLCASSLVGGTTGELFFGEGSRLTVL.